Given below is one T cell receptor beta chain in context. The antigen is unknown. This sample is drawn from a study of response to subunit inactivated influenza vaccine. The CDR3 contains 13 residues. V dropped 6 bases and J dropped 6 bases, with 14 bases sitting between them. Study results and limitations: Seasonal influenza vaccination, on each occasion, was suggested by the authors to recruit few new T cells.

In TCRdb, the RT-PCR reads were re-called with MiXCR into one record per CDR3 protein. Seen here are about half a million distinct CDR3 sequences, over 25% observed once, and the top ten hold around 2%. The sequencing here drew on CD4+ T cells sorted from PBMCs, taken more than 4 days after vaccination. The sequence came from a man in his fifties who received an inactivated influenza vaccine. V and J are TRBV12-3 or TRBV12-4 and TRBJ1-1, with D unclear. In nucleotides, the CDR3 is TGTGCCAGCAGCCGCACCCCGAGGGCTGAAGCTTTCTTT. It is translated as CASSRTPRAEAFF.